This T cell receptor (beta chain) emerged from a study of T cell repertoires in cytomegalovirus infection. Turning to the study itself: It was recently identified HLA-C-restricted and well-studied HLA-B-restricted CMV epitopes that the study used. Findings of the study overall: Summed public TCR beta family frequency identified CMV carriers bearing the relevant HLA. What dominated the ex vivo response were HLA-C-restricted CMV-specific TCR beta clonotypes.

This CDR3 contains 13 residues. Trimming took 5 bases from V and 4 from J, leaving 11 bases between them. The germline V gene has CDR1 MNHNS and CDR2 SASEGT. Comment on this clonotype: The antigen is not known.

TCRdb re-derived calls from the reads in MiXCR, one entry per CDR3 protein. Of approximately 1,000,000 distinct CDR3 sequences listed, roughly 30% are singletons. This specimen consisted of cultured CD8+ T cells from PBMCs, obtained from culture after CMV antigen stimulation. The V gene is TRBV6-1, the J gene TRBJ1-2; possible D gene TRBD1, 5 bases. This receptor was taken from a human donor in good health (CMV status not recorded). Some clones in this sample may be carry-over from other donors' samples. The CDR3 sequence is CASSRDGVYGYTF. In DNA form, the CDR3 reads TGTGCCAGCAGTCGGGACGGAGTCTATGGCTACACCTTC.